This T cell receptor (beta chain) was identified in a study of regulatory T cells in long-lasting Graves disease. Noted time point: newly diagnosed GD, antithyroid drugs for less than 3 months. Preparation of the TCR library used RNA extracted from PBMCs. Guidelines of the American Thyroid Association were used to diagnose Graves' disease. The CDR3 covers 14 residues. The ends lost 7 bases at V and 4 bases at J; junction bases unmatched: 9. The V gene's germline CDR1 is SQVTM and CDR2 ANQGSEA. Findings and caveats of the study: The study found lower TCR diversity in persistent Graves' patients than in newly diagnosed ones.

This clonotype was counted many times. What it recognizes is unknown. Construction of the TCR beta libraries employed iRepertoire HTBI primers in conjunction with Arm-PCR of CDR3 regions. TCRdb used MiXCR to reprocess the multiplex PCR reads, holding one entry per CDR3 protein. The table shows roughly 560,000 distinct CDR3 sequences, with 12% occurring only once. The same data also contributed to another study, on T cells in Graves' hyperthyroidism and ophthalmopathy. As that report states: Those patients with uncontrolled infection, other autoimmune disease, pregnancy or lactation were excluded. Appearing also in blood were most of the thyroid clonotypes expanded above 0.001.

The sample was peripheral blood mononuclear cells (PBMCs), taken at new diagnosis, from a patient treated with antithyroid drugs. The clonotype was recovered from a woman in her 30s with Graves disease. This chain connects TRBV29-1 to TRBJ1-2; 10 bases line up with TRBD1. DNA for the CDR3: TGCAGCGCTATGAAGACAGGGGGCTCCTATGGCTACACCTTC. This sequence encodes CSAMKTGGSYGYTF.